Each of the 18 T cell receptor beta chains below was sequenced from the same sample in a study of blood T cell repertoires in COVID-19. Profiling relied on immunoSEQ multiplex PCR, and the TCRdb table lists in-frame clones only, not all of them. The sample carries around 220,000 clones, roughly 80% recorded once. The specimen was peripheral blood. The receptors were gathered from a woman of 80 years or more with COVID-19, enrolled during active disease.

The CDR3 bases are TGTGCCATCAGTGAGTCAGGACAGCTAAACACTGAAGCTTTCTTT. Its protein product is CAISESGQLNTEAFF. The genes are TRBV10-3 and TRBJ1-1, with D possibly TRBD1 on 6 matching bases. CDR1 and CDR2 (germline): ENHRY, SYGVKD. This CDR3 has 15 residues. V lost 0 bases, J lost 2 bases, and 10 bases lay in between.

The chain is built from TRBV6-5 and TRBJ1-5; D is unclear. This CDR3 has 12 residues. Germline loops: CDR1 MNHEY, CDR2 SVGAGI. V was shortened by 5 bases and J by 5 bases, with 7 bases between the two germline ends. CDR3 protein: CASSLTYQPQHF. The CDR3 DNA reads TGTGCCAGCAGTCTCACATATCAGCCCCAGCATTTT.

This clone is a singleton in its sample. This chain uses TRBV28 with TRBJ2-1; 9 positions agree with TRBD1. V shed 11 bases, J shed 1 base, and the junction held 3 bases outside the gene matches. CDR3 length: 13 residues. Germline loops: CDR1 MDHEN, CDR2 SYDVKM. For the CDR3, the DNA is TGTGCCGGAGGACAGGGGTCCTACAATGAGCAGTTCTTC. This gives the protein CAGGQGSYNEQFF.

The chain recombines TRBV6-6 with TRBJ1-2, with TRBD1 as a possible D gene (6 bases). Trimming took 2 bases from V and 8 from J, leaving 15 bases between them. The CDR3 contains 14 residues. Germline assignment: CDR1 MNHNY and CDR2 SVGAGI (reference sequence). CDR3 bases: TGTGCCAGCAGTTACAAGGGGGGGGATTGGGGCTACACCTTC. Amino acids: CASSYKGGDWGYTF.

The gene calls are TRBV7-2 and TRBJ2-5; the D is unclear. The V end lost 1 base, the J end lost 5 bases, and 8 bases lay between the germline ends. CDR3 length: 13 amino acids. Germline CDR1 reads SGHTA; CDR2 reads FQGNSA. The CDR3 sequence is CASSLVVGETQYF. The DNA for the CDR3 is TGTGCCAGCAGCTTAGTAGTGGGCGAGACCCAGTACTTC.

For the CDR3, the DNA is TGTGCCAGCAGTTACGGACAGGCTAACTATGGCTACACCTTC. It encodes CASSYGQANYGYTF. J is TRBJ1-2 and V is TRBV6-5; 7 bases fit TRBD1. The CDR3 is 14 residues long. With V trimmed by 2 bases and J by 0 bases, 0 bases remained unmatched. Germline lookup yields CDR1 MNHEY and CDR2 SVGAGI.

CDR3 nucleotide sequence: TGTGCCACCAGCAGAGAGTCGGGGGGAGGAGGCTACACCTTC. Amino acids: CATSRESGGGGYTF. The chain has TRBV15 and TRBJ1-2; weak D call: TRBD1 (5 bases). The germline V and J ends were trimmed by 0 bases and 8 bases, with 13 bases remaining between them. The CDR3 runs 14 residues. Per germline, CDR1 LNHNV and CDR2 YYDKDF (reference sequence).

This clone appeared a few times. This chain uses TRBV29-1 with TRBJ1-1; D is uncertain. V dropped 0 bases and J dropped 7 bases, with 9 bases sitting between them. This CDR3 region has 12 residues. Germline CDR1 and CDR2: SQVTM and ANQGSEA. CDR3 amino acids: CSVEELAGEAFF. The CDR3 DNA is TGCAGCGTTGAAGAGTTGGCAGGTGAAGCTTTCTTT.

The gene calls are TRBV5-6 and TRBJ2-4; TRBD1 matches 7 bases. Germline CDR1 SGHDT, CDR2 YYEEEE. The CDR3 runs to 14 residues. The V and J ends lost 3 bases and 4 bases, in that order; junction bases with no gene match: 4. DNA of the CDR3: TGTGCCAGCAGCTACGACAGGGCTAAAAACATTCAGTACTTC. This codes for CASSYDRAKNIQYF.

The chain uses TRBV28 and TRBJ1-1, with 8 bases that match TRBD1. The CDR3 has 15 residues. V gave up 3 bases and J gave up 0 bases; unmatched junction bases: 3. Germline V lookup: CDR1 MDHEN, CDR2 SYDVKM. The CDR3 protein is CASSFIRGLNTEAFF. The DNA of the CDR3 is TGTGCCAGCAGTTTCATCAGGGGGCTGAACACTGAAGCTTTCTTT.

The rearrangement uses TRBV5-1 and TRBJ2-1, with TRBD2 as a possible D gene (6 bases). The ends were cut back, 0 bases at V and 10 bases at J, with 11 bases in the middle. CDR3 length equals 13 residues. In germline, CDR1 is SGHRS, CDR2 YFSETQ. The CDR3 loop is CASSLEAGNEQFF. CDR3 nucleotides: TGCGCCAGCAGCTTGGAAGCGGGCAACGAGCAGTTCTTC.

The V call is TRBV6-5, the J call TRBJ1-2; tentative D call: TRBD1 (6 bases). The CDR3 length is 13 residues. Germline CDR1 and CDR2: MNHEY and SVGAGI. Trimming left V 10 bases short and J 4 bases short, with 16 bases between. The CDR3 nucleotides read TGTGCCACCAGCGCCCGGGACATCTATGGCTACACCTTC. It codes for CATSARDIYGYTF.

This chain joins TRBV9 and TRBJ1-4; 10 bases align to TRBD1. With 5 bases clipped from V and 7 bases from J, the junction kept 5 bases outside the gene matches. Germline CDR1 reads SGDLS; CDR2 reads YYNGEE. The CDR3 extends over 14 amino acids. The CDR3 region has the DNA TGTGCCAGCAGTCGGACAGGGGGAAGTGAAAAACTGTTTTTT. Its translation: CASSRTGGSEKLFF.

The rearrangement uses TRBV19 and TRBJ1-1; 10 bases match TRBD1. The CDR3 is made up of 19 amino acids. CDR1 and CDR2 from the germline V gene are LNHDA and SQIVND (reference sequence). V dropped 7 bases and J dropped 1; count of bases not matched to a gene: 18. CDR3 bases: TGTGCCAGTACTTACCACCCCATCGGGACAGGGGAAAAGAACACTGAAGCTTTCTTT. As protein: CASTYHPIGTGEKNTEAFF.

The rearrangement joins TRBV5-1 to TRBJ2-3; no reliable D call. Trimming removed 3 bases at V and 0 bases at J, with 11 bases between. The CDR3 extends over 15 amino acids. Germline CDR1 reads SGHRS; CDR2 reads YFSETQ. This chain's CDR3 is CASSSGPRSTDTQYF. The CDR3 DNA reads TGCGCCAGCAGCTCTGGTCCCAGGAGCACAGATACGCAGTATTTT.

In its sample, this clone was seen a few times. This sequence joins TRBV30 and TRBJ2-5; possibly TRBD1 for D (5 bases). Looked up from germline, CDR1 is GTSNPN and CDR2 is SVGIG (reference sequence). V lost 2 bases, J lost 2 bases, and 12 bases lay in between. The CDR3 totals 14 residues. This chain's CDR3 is CAWSPTTAQETQYF. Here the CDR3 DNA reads TGTGCCTGGAGTCCGACGACAGCACAAGAGACCCAGTACTTC. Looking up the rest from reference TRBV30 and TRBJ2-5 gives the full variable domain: SQTIHQWPATLVQPVGSPLSLECTVEGTSNPNLYWYRQAAGRGLQLLFYSVGIGQISSEVPQNLSASRPQDRQFILSSKKLLLSDSGFYLCAWSPTTAQETQYFGPGTRLLVL.

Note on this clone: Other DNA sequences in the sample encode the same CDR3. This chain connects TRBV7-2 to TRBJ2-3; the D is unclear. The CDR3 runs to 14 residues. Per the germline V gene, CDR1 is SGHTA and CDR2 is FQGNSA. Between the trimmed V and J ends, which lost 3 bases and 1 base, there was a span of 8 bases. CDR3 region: CASSLGAGTDTQYF. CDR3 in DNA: TGTGCCAGCAGCTTGGGTGCGGGCACAGATACGCAGTATTTT.

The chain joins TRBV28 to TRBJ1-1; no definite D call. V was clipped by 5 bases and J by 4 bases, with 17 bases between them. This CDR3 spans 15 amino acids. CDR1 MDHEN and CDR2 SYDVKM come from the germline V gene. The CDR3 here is CASSQTRAWGTEAFF. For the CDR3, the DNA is TGTGCCAGCAGTCAGACTAGGGCGTGGGGCACTGAAGCTTTCTTT.